This record looks at one T cell receptor beta chain sequence and its context. Antigen specificity is unknown. This sample stems from a study of vaccination and CD4 T cells after COVID-19. Overall study findings and caveats: Within the convalescent patients, spike mono-reactivity was found in 304 of 307 vaccine-specific clones.

The Oncomine TCR Beta short-read assay generated sequence data from the DNA of cultured CD4+ T cells. TCRdb processed the PCR reads anew with MiXCR; each CDR3 protein has one entry. Found here are 25,000 to 30,000 distinct CDR3 sequences, roughly 57% of them singletons; the top ten hold about a sixth. The treatment is: roughly 11-day PBMC culture with coronavirus spike peptide pools or control peptides (ViraFEST assay). Per germline, CDR1 SGHTA and CDR2 FQGNSA. V lost 1 base and J 2 bases, leaving 5 bases between the germline ends. This CDR3 has 13 amino acids. The source was CD4+ T cells from blood, cultured in vitro, collected after SARS-CoV-2 vaccination. The clonotype comes from a human donor who received a COVID-19 vaccine. V is TRBV7-2 and J is TRBJ1-1, with D unresolved. CDR3 DNA sequence: TGTGCCAGCAGCTTAGATGTAAACACTGAAGCTTTCTTT. This codes for CASSLDVNTEAFF.